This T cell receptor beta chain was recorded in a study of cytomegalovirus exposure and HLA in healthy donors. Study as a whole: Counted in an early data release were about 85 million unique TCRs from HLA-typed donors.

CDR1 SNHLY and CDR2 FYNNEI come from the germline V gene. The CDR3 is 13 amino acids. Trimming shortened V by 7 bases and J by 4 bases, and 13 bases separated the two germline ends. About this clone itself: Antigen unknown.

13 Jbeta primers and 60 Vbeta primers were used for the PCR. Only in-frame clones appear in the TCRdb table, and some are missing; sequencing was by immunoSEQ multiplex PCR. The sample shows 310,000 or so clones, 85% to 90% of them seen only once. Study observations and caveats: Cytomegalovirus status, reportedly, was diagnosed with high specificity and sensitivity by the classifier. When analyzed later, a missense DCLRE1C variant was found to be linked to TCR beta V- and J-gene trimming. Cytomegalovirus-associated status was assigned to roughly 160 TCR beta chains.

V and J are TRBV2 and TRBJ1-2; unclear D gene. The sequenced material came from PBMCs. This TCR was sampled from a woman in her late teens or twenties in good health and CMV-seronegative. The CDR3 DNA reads TGTGCCAGCACAGGCGGCGGGAGCTATGGCTACACCTTC. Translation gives CASTGGGSYGYTF.